The clone carrying this T cell receptor (beta chain) was picked up many times. Then a second PCR, running about 7 to 11 cycles, was carried out with a sample-barcoded 5' primer and a J-beta primer mix. A 12-random-nucleotide template-switch adaptor tagged each cDNA molecule. Every individual sample yielded 2.5 million or more paired-end reads (each containing CDR3). Via MiXCR, TCRdb re-called the 5' RACE reads, giving one row per CDR3 protein. Found here are about 640,000 distinct CDR3 sequences, about 30% of them singletons; the top ten hold approximately 15%. From germline, CDR1 is SNHLY and CDR2 FYNNEI. V was trimmed by 2 bases and J by 7 bases, leaving 15 bases between them. The CDR3 consists of 14 residues. This specimen belongs to a study of blood T cells in healthy people across ages.

The origin of this receptor is an elderly woman in good health. J is TRBJ2-7 and V is TRBV2; TRBD1 is a possible D gene (5 bases). Sequenced material: blood. CDR3 nucleotides: TGTGCCAGCAGTGAAATCAGGGCAGGCAAAGAGCAGTACTTC. Residues: CASSEIRAGKEQYF.